This T cell receptor beta chain is drawn from a study of regulatory T cells in long-lasting Graves disease. As for the study in general: Graves' patients, newly diagnosed, had taken antithyroid drugs under 3 months. General study findings and limits: TRBV28, TRBJ1-2 and TRBJ2-5 were segments that persistent disease favored.

CDR3 length: 18 residues. In germline, CDR1 is MGHRA, CDR2 YSYEKL. V was pared by 1 base and J by 1 base, with 16 bases between. As for this clonotype: What it binds is not known.

Documented time point: newly diagnosed GD, antithyroid drugs for less than 3 months. RNA isolated from PBMCs was used to make the TCR library. With iRepertoire HTBI primers and Arm-PCR of CDR3 regions, TCR beta libraries were built. TCRdb passed the multiplex PCR reads through MiXCR, listing each CDR3 protein once. The sample shows around 450,000 distinct CDR3 sequences, approximately 15% of them seen only once. These same data were also listed under a study on T cells in Graves' hyperthyroidism and ophthalmopathy. That study adds: In the first-round RT-PCR of the TCR CDR3, the HTBI primer set was used.

This sequence was found in a middle-aged woman with Graves disease. This rearrangement joins TRBV4-1 to TRBJ1-4, with D hard to call. The material was peripheral blood mononuclear cells (PBMCs), obtained at new diagnosis, from a patient treated with antithyroid drugs. In DNA, the CDR3 is TGCGCCAGCAGCCAAGTAGTTGGGCTACTAAAAACTAATGAAAAACTGTTTTTT. Amino acid sequence: CASSQVVGLLKTNEKLFF.